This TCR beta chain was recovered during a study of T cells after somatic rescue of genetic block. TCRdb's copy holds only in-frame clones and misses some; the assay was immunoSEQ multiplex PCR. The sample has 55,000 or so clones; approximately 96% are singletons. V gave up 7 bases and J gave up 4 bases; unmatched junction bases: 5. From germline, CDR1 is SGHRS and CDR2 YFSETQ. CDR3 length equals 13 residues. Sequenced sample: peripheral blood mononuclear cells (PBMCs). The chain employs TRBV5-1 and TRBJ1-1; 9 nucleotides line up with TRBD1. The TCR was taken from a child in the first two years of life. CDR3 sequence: CASGRQGGTEAFF. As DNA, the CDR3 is TGCGCCAGCGGCCGACAGGGGGGCACTGAAGCTTTCTTT.